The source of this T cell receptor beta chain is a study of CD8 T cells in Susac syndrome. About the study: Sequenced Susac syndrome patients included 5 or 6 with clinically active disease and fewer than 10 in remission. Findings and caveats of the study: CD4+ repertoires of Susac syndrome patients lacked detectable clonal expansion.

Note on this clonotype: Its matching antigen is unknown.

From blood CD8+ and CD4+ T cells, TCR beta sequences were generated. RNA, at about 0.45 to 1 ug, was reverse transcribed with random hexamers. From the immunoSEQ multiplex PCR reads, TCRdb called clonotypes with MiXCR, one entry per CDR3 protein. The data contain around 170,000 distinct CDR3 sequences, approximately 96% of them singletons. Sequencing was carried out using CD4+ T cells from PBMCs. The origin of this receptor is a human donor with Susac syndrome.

CDR3 sequence: CASSRLDRVENTIYF. CDR3 coding DNA: TGTGCCAGCAGCCGACTGGACAGGGTGGAAAACACCATATATTTT. The V and J genes are TRBV4-2 and TRBJ1-3; TRBD1 aligns across 8 bases. The CDR3 spans 15 residues. The germline CDR1 and CDR2 sequences are LGHNA and YNFKEQ. J was trimmed by 6 bases and V by 4 bases; bases with no gene match: 8.